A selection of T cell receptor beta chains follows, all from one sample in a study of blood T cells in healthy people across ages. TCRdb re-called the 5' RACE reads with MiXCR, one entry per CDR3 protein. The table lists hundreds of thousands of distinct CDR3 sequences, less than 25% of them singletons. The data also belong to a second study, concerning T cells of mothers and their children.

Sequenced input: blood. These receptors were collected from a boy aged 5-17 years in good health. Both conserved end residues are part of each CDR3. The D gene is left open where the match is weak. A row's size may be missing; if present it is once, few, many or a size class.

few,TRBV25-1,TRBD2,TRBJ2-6,TGTGCCAGCAGTAACCAGAGACTAGCGGGAGTACACGGGGCCAACGTCCTGACTTTC,CASSNQRLAGVHGANVLTF
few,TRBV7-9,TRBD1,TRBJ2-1,TGTGCCAGCAGCCGACAGGGTAGCAATGAGCAGTTTTTC,CASSRQGSNEQFF
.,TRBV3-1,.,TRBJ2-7,TGTGCCAGCAGCGAAAATGGGTTCTCCTACGAGCAGTACTTC,CASSENGFSYEQYF
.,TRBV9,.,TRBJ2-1,TGTGCCAGCAGCGTAGGGACTCGGCAGTTCTTC,CASSVGTRQFF
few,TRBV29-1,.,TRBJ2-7,TGCAGCGTCGGAGGTTACCTAACCTACGAGCAGTACTTC,CSVGGYLTYEQYF
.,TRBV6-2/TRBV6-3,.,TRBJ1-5,TGTGCCAGCAGTACTCCAATCCGGTATAGCAATCAGCCCCAGCATTTT,CASSTPIRYSNQPQHF
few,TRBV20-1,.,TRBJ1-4,TGCAGTGCTACCTTGGATGCGACTAATGAAAAACTGTTTTTT,CSATLDATNEKLFF
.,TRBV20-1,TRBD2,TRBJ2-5,TGCAGTGCTAGTATTCTAGCGGGGTACCAAGAGACCCAGTACTTC,CSASILAGYQETQYF
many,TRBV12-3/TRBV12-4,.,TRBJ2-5,TGTGCCAGCGAAACCATTAGTAGGTGGGAGACCCAGTACTTC,CASETISRWETQYF
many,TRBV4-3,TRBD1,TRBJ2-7,TGCGCCAGCACCCCTGGGACAGGGCACTACGAGCAGTACTTC,CASTPGTGHYEQYF
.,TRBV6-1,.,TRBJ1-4,TGTGCCAGCAGCCCCCCCACTCCAACTAATGAAAAACTGTTTTTT,CASSPPTPTNEKLFF
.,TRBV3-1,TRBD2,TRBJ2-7,TGTGCCAGCAGCCCTAGACTAGCGGGAGGCGAGCAGTACTTC,CASSPRLAGGEQYF
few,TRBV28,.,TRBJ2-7,TGTGCCAGCAGTGTCGGACTTCGCGGCTACGAGCAGTACTTC,CASSVGLRGYEQYF
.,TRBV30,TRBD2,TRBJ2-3,TGTGCCTGGCGTAGACTAGCGGATGACACAGATACGCAGTATTTT,CAWRRLADDTDTQYF